This entry concerns a single T cell receptor (beta chain). Germline CDR1 and CDR2: MNHNS and SASEGT. Trimming removed 5 bases from V and 4 bases from J; junction bases left unmatched: 1. This CDR3 spans 14 amino acids. This entry is derived from a study of early T cells in non-severe SARS-CoV-2 infection. Individual cDNA molecules received unique molecular identifiers. TCRdb passed the 5' RACE reads through MiXCR, listing each CDR3 protein once. The sample carries roughly 50,000 distinct CDR3 sequences, roughly 8.2% recorded once. The receptor's source is an adult who was a healthcare worker with PCR-confirmed SARS-CoV-2 infection or an uninfected control (not recorded which). The gene calls are TRBV6-1 and TRBJ2-2, with 10 bases aligning to TRBD1. Material for sequencing was whole blood. The CDR3 loop reads CASSRTGGTGELFF. CDR3 DNA: TGTGCCAGCAGTAGGACAGGGGGCACCGGGGAGCTGTTTTTT.